This TCR beta chain was captured by sequencing in a study of cytomegalovirus exposure and HLA in healthy donors. Worth noting for this clone: Its antigen is still unknown.

General study findings and limits: Researchers catalogued about 160 TCR beta chains as cytomegalovirus-associated. Presence/absence analyses assumed roughly uniform sequencing depth across donors.

While unrecorded immune exposures were likely, the donors were nominally healthy when sampled. V lost 3 bases, J lost 0 bases, and 11 bases lay in between. The CDR3 extends over 16 amino acids. Germline V gene sequence: CDR1 KGHSH, CDR2 LQKENI. The PCR employed 60 Vbeta primers together with 13 Jbeta primers. Only in-frame clones appear in the TCRdb table, and some are missing; sequencing was by immunoSEQ multiplex PCR. The sample carries about 170,000 clones, around 84% recorded once. Sequenced sample: PBMCs. The receptor comes from a man aged 25 to 40 in good health and CMV-seropositive. The chain uses TRBV18 and TRBJ1-4; no clear D gene. CDR3 sequence reads: CASSPVVPTTNEKLFF. The CDR3 DNA follows: TGTGCCAGCTCACCGGTGGTTCCTACAACTAATGAAAAACTGTTTTTT.